The 14 T cell receptor beta chains presented below share a single source sample, sequenced in a study of OX40 agonist ivuxolimab in advanced cancers. Data came from immunoSEQ multiplex PCR; TCRdb stores just in-frame clones and leaves some out. In the table there are about 76,000 clones, approximately 86% of which are singletons. Sample: CD4+ or CD8+ T cells sorted from blood, taken in a trial of the OX40 agonist ivuxolimab. Every receptor here comes from an adult with an advanced solid tumor such as melanoma, head and neck, liver or kidney cancer.

This chain links TRBV7-9 with TRBJ2-1, with a tentative D call TRBD2 (6 bases). CDR3 length equals 13 residues. In germline, CDR1 is SEHNR, CDR2 FQNEAQ (reference sequence). The germline V and J ends were trimmed by 6 bases and 1 base, with 7 bases remaining between them. The CDR3 DNA sequence: TGTGCCAGCAGGGAGGGGTCCTACAATGAGCAGTTCTTC. Amino acids: CASREGSYNEQFF.

V and J are TRBV7-7 and TRBJ1-5; unclear D gene. V was cut by 0 bases and J by 6 bases, with 6 bases left in between. Germline CDR1 SSHAT, CDR2 FNYEAQ (reference sequence). The CDR3 consists of 13 residues. The chain's CDR3 is CASSLAVGQPQHF. The CDR3 DNA is TGTGCCAGCAGCTTAGCAGTCGGTCAGCCCCAGCATTTT.

This chain's CDR3 is CASSRSGGVTDTQYF. The CDR3 bases are TGCGCCAGCAGCCGTAGCGGGGGCGTCACAGATACGCAGTATTTT. The chain uses TRBV5-1 and TRBJ2-3; 9 bases map to TRBD2. Looked up from germline, CDR1 is SGHRS and CDR2 is YFSETQ. The length of the CDR3 is 15 residues. The trim removed 4 bases at V and 2 bases at J, leaving 5 bases unmatched.

The J gene is TRBJ2-3, the V gene TRBV5-1; D is uncertain. The CDR3 length is 14 residues. Trimming pared 2 bases from V and 3 bases from J, leaving 10 bases between. Germline V CDR1 and CDR2: SGHRS, YFSETQ. This chain's CDR3 is CASSFGQETDTQYF. Written as DNA, the CDR3 is TGCGCCAGCAGCTTCGGGCAGGAGACAGATACGCAGTATTTT.

The CDR3 protein is CASSPPGQTAEQYF. For the CDR3, the DNA is TGTGCCAGCAGTCCGCCGGGACAGACGGCGGAGCAGTACTTC. The rearrangement joins TRBV28 to TRBJ2-7; 7 nucleotides agree with TRBD1. CDR3 length: 14 residues. Germline CDR1 reads MDHEN; CDR2 reads SYDVKM. The trim removed 5 bases at V and 7 bases at J, leaving 11 bases unmatched.

This rearrangement joins TRBV6-1 to TRBJ2-7; 11 bases match TRBD2. The trim removed 7 bases at V and 6 bases at J, leaving 11 bases unmatched. This CDR3 is 15 amino acids long. The germline gives CDR1 MNHNS, CDR2 SASEGT. This CDR3 reads CASILGSGGAREQYF. The CDR3 bases are TGTGCCAGCATTCTGGGTAGCGGGGGGGCTCGCGAGCAGTACTTC.

This clone showed up just once. The gene calls are TRBV6-4 and TRBJ1-3; D is undetermined. Looked up from germline, CDR1 is MRHNA and CDR2 is SNTAGT. This CDR3 is built from 15 residues. Trimming pared 9 bases from V and 2 bases from J, leaving 17 bases between. CDR3 nucleotide sequence: TGTGCCAGTACCAAACCGGGAGGAGCTGGAAACACCATATATTTT. Residues: CASTKPGGAGNTIYF.

The V call is TRBV5-1, the J call TRBJ2-3, with 7 bases that match TRBD1. The CDR3 has 14 residues. Germline CDR1 reads SGHRS; CDR2 reads YFSETQ. The J segment lost 0 bases and the V segment lost 4 bases, leaving 2 bases of the junction unmatched. The CDR3 spells CASSQQGSTDTQYF. For the CDR3, the DNA is TGCGCCAGCAGCCAACAGGGGAGCACAGATACGCAGTATTTT. The full variable domain, with the rest looked up from reference TRBV5-1 and TRBJ2-3, is KAGVTQTPRYLIKTRGQQVTLSCSPISGHRSVSWYQQTPGQGLQFLFEYFSETQRNKGNFPGRFSGRQFSNSRSEMNVSTLELGDSALYLCASSQQGSTDTQYFGPGTRLTVL.

This clone appeared a few times. The chain recombines TRBV7-2 with TRBJ2-3, with D uncertain. This CDR3 comprises 16 residues. V shed 5 bases and J shed 4 bases, with 19 bases lying between them. The germline gives CDR1 SGHTA, CDR2 FQGNSA. CDR3 protein: CASSLPRVLGADTQYF. For the CDR3, the DNA is TGTGCCAGCAGCCTCCCAAGGGTACTTGGAGCAGATACGCAGTATTTT.

This chain uses TRBV5-6 with TRBJ1-2; D might be TRBD1 (5 bases). Germline assignment: CDR1 SGHDT and CDR2 YYEEEE. The CDR3 extends over 13 amino acids. V lost 4 bases, J lost 4 bases, and 11 bases lay in between. The CDR3 sequence is CASSTGTGYGYTF. The CDR3 DNA follows: TGTGCCAGCAGCACCGGGACGGGCTATGGCTACACCTTC. Full variable domain (rest looked up from reference TRBV5-6 and TRBJ1-2): DAGVTQSPTHLIKTRGQQVTLRCSPKSGHDTVSWYQQALGQGPQFIFQYYEEEERQRGNFPDRFSGHQFPNYSSELNVNALLLGDSALYLCASSTGTGYGYTFGSGTRLTVV.

V gene TRBV29-1 combines with J gene TRBJ2-2, with D possibly being TRBD1 (5 bases). This CDR3 is built from 14 residues. The germline V gene has CDR1 SQVTM and CDR2 ANQGSEA. V was trimmed by 4 bases and J by 3 bases, leaving 12 bases between them. The CDR3 is CSVVQGTDTGELFF. The CDR3 DNA sequence: TGCAGCGTTGTTCAGGGAACGGACACCGGGGAGCTGTTTTTT.

The chain links TRBV28 to TRBJ2-1; a possible D gene is TRBD2 (6 bases). The CDR3 sequence is 15 residues long. Germline V gene lookup returns CDR1 MDHEN and CDR2 SYDVKM. V was clipped by 7 bases and J by 0 bases, with 13 bases between them. Here the CDR3 reads CASTSGLSSYNEQFF. The CDR3 region has the DNA TGTGCCAGCACCTCGGGACTCAGCTCCTACAATGAGCAGTTCTTC.

This rearrangement joins TRBV6-6 to TRBJ1-5, with D unclear. Trimming shortened V by 6 bases and J by 9 bases, and 15 bases separated the two germline ends. This CDR3 comprises 13 residues. From germline, CDR1 is MNHNY and CDR2 SVGAGI (reference sequence). CDR3 amino acids: CASRRTTEGPQHF. The CDR3 DNA reads as TGTGCCAGCAGACGGACCACGGAAGGGCCCCAGCATTTT.

This clone came up once. The chain carries TRBV7-2 and TRBJ1-1; TRBD1 matches 8 bases. The CDR3 spans 14 residues. Unmatched junction bases numbered 4, after V lost 5 bases and J lost 2 bases. Germline V CDR1 and CDR2: SGHTA, FQGNSA. The CDR3 DNA follows: TGTGCCAGCAGCGGACAGGGTAGTAACACTGAAGCTTTCTTT. Residues: CASSGQGSNTEAFF.